This T cell receptor (beta chain) was identified during a study of regulatory T cells in long-lasting Graves disease. Libraries of TCR beta came from iRepertoire HTBI primers plus Arm-PCR of CDR3 regions. TCRdb redid the calling of the multiplex PCR reads with MiXCR, one entry per CDR3 protein. Counted here are over 650,000 distinct CDR3 sequences, around 30% occurring once; the ten biggest clones make up around 40%. Regarding this clonotype: Its antigen remains unknown.

Whole-study findings and limits: Having few samples may have compromised the accuracy.

Sample time point: persistent/refractory GD, antithyroid drugs over 5 years with positive TRAb. The TCR library was made from RNA extracted from PBMCs. An endocrinology unit in Xi'an, China, supplied the patients. This specimen consisted of peripheral blood mononuclear cells (PBMCs), obtained when the disease was refractory, from a patient treated with antithyroid drugs. The sequence came from a female donor with Graves disease.

The CDR3 here is CASSAGTNTEAFF. CDR3 in DNA: TGTGCCAGCAGCGCCGGGACCAACACTGAAGCTTTCTTT. The V gene is TRBV9, the J gene TRBJ1-1; tentative D call: TRBD1 (5 bases). This CDR3 spans 13 amino acids. Germline loops: CDR1 SGDLS, CDR2 YYNGEE. V was shortened by 3 bases and J by 2 bases, with 8 bases between the two germline ends. Full variable domain (remainder filled in from reference TRBV9 and TRBJ1-1): DSGVTQTPKHLITATGQRVTLRCSPRSGDLSVYWYQQSLDQGLQFLIQYYNGEERAKGNILERFSAQQFPDLHSELNLSSLELGDSALYFCASSAGTNTEAFFGQGTRLTVV.